This paragraph reports one T cell receptor (beta chain). Its cognate antigen is unknown. The data were obtained in a study of cytomegalovirus exposure and HLA in healthy donors. The PCR was carried out with 60 Vbeta primers and 13 Jbeta primers. TCRdb's copy holds only in-frame clones and misses some; the assay was immunoSEQ multiplex PCR. The data hold 200,000 or so clones, with 78% observed a single time. Study-wide results and caveats: A list of around 150 TCR beta chains associated with cytomegalovirus was given. In a later analysis, an Asian-associated ancestry cluster reportedly showed fewer N-insertions than the roughly 710-donor mean. Later analysis indicated greater clonal expansion among HLA-associated TCR beta chains than among equally common other chains.

The CDR3 loop spans 11 amino acids. V was trimmed by 2 bases and J by 6 bases, leaving 6 bases between them. The germline gives CDR1 DFQATT, CDR2 SNEGSKA (reference sequence). The sequence came from a woman younger than 45 in good health and CMV-seropositive. The sequenced sample was PBMCs. The rearrangement uses TRBV20-1 and TRBJ2-3; D not certain. The CDR3 reads CSARQFDTQYF. CDR3 nucleotide sequence: TGCAGTGCTAGACAATTTGATACGCAGTATTTT.